Listed below are T cell receptor beta chains from one sample, sequenced in a study of cytomegalovirus exposure and HLA in healthy donors. Method: immunoSEQ multiplex PCR; TCRdb's copy keeps in-frame clones and lacks some. Altogether about 200,000 clones are present, around 78% being singletons, with the ten largest covering around 5.4%. Material: PBMCs. Source of these receptors: a woman younger than 30 in good health and CMV-seronegative. The CDR3 runs from the conserved cysteine through the conserved F or W. The D gene is left open where the match is weak. The size entry is marked missing in some rows and otherwise reads once, few, many or a size class.

abundance: -; j_gene: TRBJ2-7; v_gene: TRBV20-1; d_gene: -; CDR3aa: CSALTAYEQYF; CDR3nt: TGCAGTGCTCTGACAGCTTACGAGCAGTACTTC
abundance: -; j_gene: TRBJ2-7; v_gene: TRBV14; d_gene: -; CDR3aa: CASSQVSSGEQYF; CDR3nt: TGTGCCAGCAGCCAAGTCTCCTCGGGCGAGCAGTACTTC
abundance: few; j_gene: TRBJ2-3; v_gene: TRBV9; d_gene: TRBD2; CDR3aa: CASSSEPSGNTDTQYF; CDR3nt: TGTGCCAGCAGTTCCGAACCTAGCGGGAACACAGATACGCAGTATTTT
abundance: -; j_gene: TRBJ1-2; v_gene: TRBV28; d_gene: -; CDR3aa: CASSWGGSGWYGYTF; CDR3nt: TGTGCCAGCAGTTGGGGTGGCAGTGGGTGGTATGGCTACACCTTC
abundance: few; j_gene: TRBJ2-3; v_gene: TRBV15; d_gene: -; CDR3aa: CATSTRDLTDTQYF; CDR3nt: TGTGCCACCAGCACACGGGACCTCACAGATACGCAGTATTTT
abundance: -; j_gene: TRBJ2-1; v_gene: TRBV12-5; d_gene: TRBD1; CDR3aa: CASGLGTGSYNEQFF; CDR3nt: TGTGCTAGTGGTCTCGGGACAGGCTCCTACAATGAGCAGTTCTTC
abundance: -; j_gene: TRBJ1-1; v_gene: TRBV27; d_gene: TRBD1; CDR3aa: CASPRRQGCTEAFF; CDR3nt: TGTGCCAGTCCTCGTAGACAGGGATGCACTGAAGCTTTCTTT
abundance: -; j_gene: TRBJ1-5; v_gene: TRBV27; d_gene: -; CDR3aa: CASSLVTGDNQPQHF; CDR3nt: TGTGCCAGCAGTTTAGTTACAGGAGACAATCAGCCCCAGCATTTT
abundance: -; j_gene: TRBJ1-2; v_gene: TRBV5-1; d_gene: -; CDR3aa: CASSSDNYGYTF; CDR3nt: TGCGCCAGCAGCTCGGATAACTATGGCTACACCTTC
abundance: -; j_gene: TRBJ1-2; v_gene: TRBV30; d_gene: -; CDR3aa: CAYGEYGYTF; CDR3nt: TGTGCCTACGGCGAATATGGCTACACCTTC
abundance: -; j_gene: TRBJ2-7; v_gene: TRBV6-6; d_gene: TRBD1; CDR3aa: CASKQGSSYEQYF; CDR3nt: TGTGCCAGCAAACAGGGGTCCTCCTACGAGCAGTACTTC
abundance: -; j_gene: TRBJ2-6; v_gene: TRBV18; d_gene: TRBD1; CDR3aa: CASSPPSGGLAGANVLTF; CDR3nt: TGTGCCAGCTCACCACCGTCAGGGGGCCTAGCTGGGGCCAACGTCCTGACTTTC
abundance: -; j_gene: TRBJ1-2; v_gene: TRBV6-5; d_gene: -; CDR3aa: CASSYSGGGGNYGYTF; CDR3nt: TGTGCCAGCAGTTACTCTGGTGGGGGCGGGAACTATGGCTACACCTTC
abundance: -; j_gene: TRBJ1-2; v_gene: TRBV30; d_gene: -; CDR3aa: CAWSMGVSNYGYTF; CDR3nt: TGTGCCTGGAGTATGGGCGTTTCTAACTATGGCTACACCTTC
abundance: -; j_gene: TRBJ1-1; v_gene: TRBV7-8; d_gene: -; CDR3aa: CASSSSGRLNTEAFF; CDR3nt: TGTGCCAGCAGCTCCTCGGGACGCCTGAACACTGAAGCTTTCTTT
abundance: -; j_gene: TRBJ1-2; v_gene: TRBV7-3; d_gene: -; CDR3aa: CASSPGEGRGYTF; CDR3nt: TGTGCCAGCAGCCCCGGGGAGGGCCGAGGCTACACCTTC
abundance: few; j_gene: TRBJ2-7; v_gene: TRBV5-6; d_gene: TRBD2; CDR3aa: CASSFLTSNYEQYF; CDR3nt: TGTGCCAGCAGCTTCTTGACTAGCAACTACGAGCAGTACTTC
abundance: -; j_gene: TRBJ2-1; v_gene: TRBV29-1; d_gene: -; CDR3aa: CSANRALYNEQFF; CDR3nt: TGCAGCGCAAACAGAGCCCTTTACAATGAGCAGTTCTTC
abundance: -; j_gene: TRBJ1-2; v_gene: TRBV11-2; d_gene: TRBD1; CDR3aa: CASSLRGGHYGYTF; CDR3nt: TGTGCCAGCAGCTTAAGAGGGGGCCACTATGGCTACACCTTC
abundance: few; j_gene: TRBJ2-1; v_gene: TRBV6-6; d_gene: TRBD2; CDR3aa: CASSYSISGTFNEQFF; CDR3nt: TGTGCCAGCAGTTACTCGATTAGCGGGACCTTCAATGAGCAGTTCTTC
abundance: -; j_gene: TRBJ2-7; v_gene: TRBV20-1; d_gene: -; CDR3aa: CSPAGGYEQYF; CDR3nt: TGCAGCCCTGCGGGCGGATACGAGCAGTACTTC
abundance: -; j_gene: TRBJ2-5; v_gene: TRBV29-1; d_gene: -; CDR3aa: CSVAGSWDLFYF; CDR3nt: TGCAGCGTTGCGGGCTCATGGGACTTATTTTACTTC
abundance: -; j_gene: TRBJ2-1; v_gene: TRBV7-3; d_gene: -; CDR3aa: CASSLGGTGEQFF; CDR3nt: TGTGCCAGCAGCTTGGGTGGGACCGGTGAGCAGTTCTTC
abundance: -; j_gene: TRBJ1-2; v_gene: TRBV30; d_gene: -; CDR3aa: CAWSVGQSYGYTF; CDR3nt: TGTGCCTGGAGTGTAGGGCAGAGCTATGGCTACACCTTC
abundance: -; j_gene: TRBJ2-7; v_gene: TRBV30; d_gene: TRBD1; CDR3aa: CAWSVGQGYEQYF; CDR3nt: TGTGCCTGGAGTGTGGGACAGGGCTACGAGCAGTACTTC
abundance: -; j_gene: TRBJ1-5; v_gene: TRBV15; d_gene: TRBD1; CDR3aa: CATSRAGQARQPQHF; CDR3nt: TGTGCCACCAGCAGAGCCGGACAGGCAAGACAGCCCCAGCATTTT
abundance: -; j_gene: TRBJ2-7; v_gene: TRBV2; d_gene: -; CDR3aa: CASSDPDSLTYEQYF; CDR3nt: TGTGCCAGCAGTGACCCAGACAGTCTAACCTACGAGCAGTACTTC
abundance: -; j_gene: TRBJ1-3; v_gene: TRBV5-1; d_gene: TRBD1; CDR3aa: CASSPDRGFGNTIYF; CDR3nt: TGCGCCAGCAGCCCGGACAGGGGCTTTGGAAACACCATATATTTT
abundance: once; j_gene: TRBJ2-5; v_gene: TRBV30; d_gene: TRBD1; CDR3aa: CAWRQGQSVQETQYF; CDR3nt: TGTGCCTGGAGGCAGGGACAGTCCGTCCAAGAGACCCAGTACTTC
abundance: once; j_gene: TRBJ2-5; v_gene: TRBV5-1; d_gene: -; CDR3aa: CASRDRRAETQYF; CDR3nt: TGCGCCAGCAGGGACAGGAGGGCGGAGACCCAGTACTTC
abundance: -; j_gene: TRBJ1-5; v_gene: TRBV6-1; d_gene: -; CDR3aa: CASSPRGGLNQPQHF; CDR3nt: TGTGCCAGCAGCCCCCGGGGGGGTCTCAATCAGCCCCAGCATTTT
abundance: -; j_gene: TRBJ2-3; v_gene: TRBV6-1; d_gene: -; CDR3aa: CASSETAYTQYF; CDR3nt: TGTGCCAGCAGTGAAACGGCTTATACGCAGTATTTT
abundance: -; j_gene: TRBJ2-1; v_gene: TRBV5-6; d_gene: -; CDR3aa: CASSLVSFWNEQFF; CDR3nt: TGTGCCAGCAGCTTGGTTAGTTTTTGGAATGAGCAGTTCTTC
abundance: -; j_gene: TRBJ2-7; v_gene: TRBV6-5; d_gene: -; CDR3aa: CASSYSRGLVRGEQYF; CDR3nt: TGTGCCAGCAGTTACTCCCGTGGACTAGTCAGGGGCGAGCAGTACTTC
abundance: -; j_gene: TRBJ2-1; v_gene: TRBV4-1; d_gene: -; CDR3aa: CASSLGTASYNEQFF; CDR3nt: TGCGCCAGCAGCCTCGGGACTGCCTCCTACAATGAGCAGTTCTTC
abundance: -; j_gene: TRBJ1-5; v_gene: TRBV7-9; d_gene: TRBD1; CDR3aa: CASSRQGAGQPQHF; CDR3nt: TGTGCCAGCAGCAGACAGGGGGCAGGCCAGCCCCAGCATTTT
abundance: -; j_gene: TRBJ1-1; v_gene: TRBV30; d_gene: -; CDR3aa: CAWSVGAHTEAFF; CDR3nt: TGTGCCTGGAGTGTGGGGGCCCACACTGAAGCTTTCTTT
abundance: once; j_gene: TRBJ2-3; v_gene: TRBV6-5; d_gene: TRBD2; CDR3aa: CASSSGGDTDTQYF; CDR3nt: TGTGCCAGCAGTAGCGGGGGGGACACAGATACGCAGTATTTT
abundance: -; j_gene: TRBJ2-7; v_gene: TRBV5-1; d_gene: TRBD2; CDR3aa: CASSLLAGGSYEQYF; CDR3nt: TGCGCCAGCAGTCTTTTAGCGGGAGGCTCCTACGAGCAGTACTTC
abundance: few; j_gene: TRBJ1-2; v_gene: TRBV5-1; d_gene: -; CDR3aa: CASSPGDTGLSRGYTF; CDR3nt: TGCGCCAGCAGCCCTGGGGATACGGGATTGTCTCGTGGCTACACCTTC
abundance: once; j_gene: TRBJ2-5; v_gene: TRBV30; d_gene: -; CDR3aa: CAWSGGPPETQYF; CDR3nt: TGTGCCTGGAGTGGGGGACCCCCGGAGACCCAGTACTTC
abundance: -; j_gene: TRBJ1-5; v_gene: TRBV6-1; d_gene: TRBD1; CDR3aa: CASSVGSGGSQPQHF; CDR3nt: TGTGCCAGCAGTGTAGGATCAGGGGGCAGTCAGCCCCAGCATTTT